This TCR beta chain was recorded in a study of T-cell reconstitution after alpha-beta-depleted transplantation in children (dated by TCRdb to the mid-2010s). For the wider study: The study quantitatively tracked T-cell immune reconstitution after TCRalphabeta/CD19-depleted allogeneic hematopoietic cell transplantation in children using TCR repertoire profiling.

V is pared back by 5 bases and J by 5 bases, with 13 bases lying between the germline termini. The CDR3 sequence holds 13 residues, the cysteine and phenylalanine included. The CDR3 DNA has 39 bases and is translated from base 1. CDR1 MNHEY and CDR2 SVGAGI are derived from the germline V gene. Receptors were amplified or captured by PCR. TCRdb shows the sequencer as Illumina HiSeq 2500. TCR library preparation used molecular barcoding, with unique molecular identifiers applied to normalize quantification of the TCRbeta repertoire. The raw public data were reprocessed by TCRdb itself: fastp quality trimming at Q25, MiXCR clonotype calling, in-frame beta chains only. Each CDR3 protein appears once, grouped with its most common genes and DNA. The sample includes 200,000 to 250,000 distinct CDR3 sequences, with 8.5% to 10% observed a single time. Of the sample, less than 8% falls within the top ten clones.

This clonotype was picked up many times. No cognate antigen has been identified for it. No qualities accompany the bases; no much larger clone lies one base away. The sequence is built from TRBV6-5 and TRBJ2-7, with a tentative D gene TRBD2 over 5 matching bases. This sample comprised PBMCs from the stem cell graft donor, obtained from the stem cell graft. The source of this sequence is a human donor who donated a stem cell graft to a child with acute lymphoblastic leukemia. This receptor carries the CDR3 CASSLRRGHEQYF. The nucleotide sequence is TGTGCCAGCAGTCTACGACGGGGTCACGAGCAGTACTTC.